The sequence of this TCR beta chain was determined in a study of cytomegalovirus exposure and HLA in healthy donors. The wider study: The approximately 120 validation repertoires, a later analysis reported, used the same platform as the roughly 660 repertoires from the first cohort. The study, taken as a whole, reports: The listing of 150 to 200 TCR beta chains classed them as cytomegalovirus-associated. CMV antigen specificity was confirmed in vitro for three CMV-associated chains.

Repertoires were generated with immunoSEQ multiplex PCR, while TCRdb's copy carries only in-frame clones and drops some. Of some 170,000 clones in the sample, approximately 86% were seen once. This clone was found once. Its antigen is unidentified. The donors were members of the validation cohort, which comprised 120 subjects and was separate from the first cohort of about 700 subjects. The V and J ends lost 5 bases and 4 bases, in that order; junction bases with no gene match: 7. Germline lookup yields CDR1 MNHNY and CDR2 SVGAGI (reference sequence). The CDR3 sequence is 14 residues long. This TCR was sampled from a man aged 18 to 30 in good health and CMV-seropositive. This chain joins TRBV6-6 and TRBJ2-5; 7 bases are a match to TRBD1. Specimen: PBMCs. In DNA form, the CDR3 reads TGTGCCAGCAGTATACAGGGGTCTTCAGAGACCCAGTACTTC. It yields the protein CASSIQGSSETQYF.